This T cell receptor (beta chain) stems from a study of control samples from healthy donors and cancer patients. The CDR3 consists of 14 residues. Deletions cut 0 bases from V and 8 bases from J, with 13 bases between. In germline, CDR1 is LNHDA, CDR2 SQIVND (reference sequence). Clones were sequenced by immunoSEQ multiplex PCR, and TCRdb holds only the in-frame ones, with some missing. The data contain 130,000 or so clones, 85% to 90% of them singletons. This TCR came from a middle-aged man with head and neck cancer. The specimen sequenced was PBMCs. The chain recombines TRBV19 with TRBJ1-2, with D uncertain. The CDR3 sequence: CASSIEDVGKGYTF. The CDR3 region has the DNA TGTGCCAGTAGTATAGAGGACGTTGGAAAGGGCTACACCTTC.